Each of the 8 T cell receptor beta chains below was sequenced from the same sample in a study of early T cells in non-severe SARS-CoV-2 infection. MiXCR, applied by TCRdb to the 5' RACE reads, yields one record per CDR3 protein. The sample carries under 70,000 distinct CDR3 sequences, 4.9% recorded once. The sequencing input was whole blood. These receptors were obtained from an adult who was a healthcare worker with PCR-confirmed SARS-CoV-2 infection or an uninfected control (not recorded which).

This clonotype was counted between two and nine times. The chain joins TRBV7-9 to TRBJ2-2, with 7 bases that match TRBD2. The germline CDR1 and CDR2 sequences are SEHNR and FQNEAQ (reference sequence). V was pared by 7 bases and J by 3 bases, with 8 bases of the junction left unmatched. The CDR3 is 15 residues long. The CDR3 is CASMNPGGHTGELFF. In DNA form, the CDR3 reads TGTGCCAGCATGAATCCGGGGGGTCACACCGGGGAGCTGTTTTTT.

The sample holds many counts of this clonotype. The chain combines TRBV12-3 or TRBV12-4 with TRBJ2-7; the match to TRBD1 covers 7 bases. This CDR3 has 19 residues. V lost 3 bases and J lost 0; bases outside the gene matches: 17. CDR3 in DNA: TGTGCCAGCAGTTTTGTGCCTTTCCCCGACAGGGTGGGCTCCTACGAGCAGTACTTC. Its translation is CASSFVPFPDRVGSYEQYF.

The sample holds many counts of this clonotype. The V gene is TRBV30, the J gene TRBJ1-2; D gene ambiguous. Trimming cost V 0 bases and J 0 bases, with 11 bases left between them. The V gene's germline CDR1 is GTSNPN and CDR2 SVGIG (reference sequence). The CDR3 loop spans 15 amino acids. CDR3 nucleotides: TGTGCCTGGAGTGTACTAGCGGTAGCTAACTATGGCTACACCTTC. It specifies CAWSVLAVANYGYTF.

In this sample, this clonotype turned up a few times. This chain links TRBV28 with TRBJ2-3; tentatively, D is TRBD1 or TRBD2 (5 bases each). V lost 5 bases and J lost 3, with 18 bases in between. The CDR3 totals 16 residues. Germline CDR1 is MDHEN and CDR2 is SYDVKM. The CDR3 sequence: CASSPNPEGRTDTQYF. The DNA of the CDR3 is TGTGCCAGCAGTCCCAACCCTGAGGGGCGAACAGATACGCAGTATTTT.

This clonotype was recorded many times. The chain combines TRBV6-1 with TRBJ1-5; D uncertain. This CDR3 is built from 15 residues. V was shortened by 0 bases and J by 7 bases, with 13 bases between the two germline ends. CDR1 and CDR2 from the germline V gene are MNHNS and SASEGT. The CDR3 bases are TGTGCCAGCAGTGAAGCGCTCTGGGGTGGCCAGCCCCAGCATTTT. Protein: CASSEALWGGQPQHF.

The sample holds many counts of this clonotype. The V gene is TRBV7-3, the J gene TRBJ2-1; 13 nucleotides match TRBD2. The J segment lost 6 bases and the V segment lost 5 bases, leaving 4 bases of the junction unmatched. CDR3 length: 15 amino acids. CDR1 is SGHTA, CDR2 FQGTGA, per germline. The CDR3 region is CASSLLAGGPNEQFF. The CDR3 nucleotides read TGTGCCAGCAGCCTACTAGCGGGAGGGCCCAATGAGCAGTTCTTC.

Note on this clonotype: A much larger clone differs from this one at a single base, so this may be a read error. The chain employs TRBV7-9 and TRBJ2-1, with 7 bases matching TRBD2. This CDR3 spans 14 amino acids. Germline loops: CDR1 SEHNR, CDR2 FQNEAQ (reference sequence). The CDR3 is CGSRREYGHNEQFF. CDR3 DNA sequence: TGTGGCAGCAGGCGGGAGTACGGCCACAATGAGCAGTTCTTC.

Only a few counts were recorded for this clonotype. CDR3 coding DNA: TGTGCCAGCAGACTCGACACAAATGAGCAGTTCTTC. This encodes CASRLDTNEQFF. The rearrangement uses TRBV6-6 and TRBJ2-1; no firm D call. The V end lost 6 bases, the J end lost 7 bases, and 10 bases lay between the germline ends. The CDR3 contains 12 residues. Germline loops: CDR1 MNHNY, CDR2 SVGAGI (reference sequence).